This T cell receptor beta chain stems from a study of blood T cell repertoires in COVID-19 (dated by TCRdb to the early 2020s). With respect to the entire study: Collaborator samples came from the United States, Italy and Spain and covered acute and convalescent phases of COVID-19. The prospective study material was composed of cDNA or gDNA derived from T cells, B-cell-depleted T cells, or PBMCs. The dataset comprised deeply sampled blood TCRbeta repertoires from subjects exposed to, actively infected with, or recovered from COVID-19. The repertoires were released in a freely available public database meant as a resource for research on the immune response to SARS-CoV-2. Samples were obtained from the ongoing ImmuneRACE study (first 160 participants) and from 950 to 1,500 subjects provided by 6 global collaborators. Sample metadata almost always included a de-identified subject ID, COVID-19 status, age in years and sex. HLA class I and class II types, where available, came from metadata supplied by the sample provider rather than from assay-based typing.

The CDR3 starts with the cysteine, ends with the phenylalanine, and has 15 residues. Only the CDR3 region is kept as DNA, spanning 45 bases read in frame from base 1. CDR1 and CDR2, per the germline V gene, are SGHAT and FQNNGV. V and J lose 5 bases and 6 bases, and a span of 19 bases separates them. Broader findings and caveats from the paper: Clinical and demographic metadata were provided uncurated, with the amount varying by source and participant.

The immunoSEQ Assay, a bias-controlled multiplex PCR, was used to amplify TCRbeta CDR3 regions from genomic DNA. The study's own analysis went as follows. The number of nucleated cells in each sample was estimated by amplification of reference gene primers within the assay. To quantify the absolute abundance of each unique TCRbeta CDR3 rearrangement, sequence reads were collapsed and filtered. For each sample, productive Simpson clonality was calculated as the square root of Simpson's diversity index across productive rearrangements. The table comes from immuneACCESS by way of TCRdb, which keeps in-frame sequences with V and J called. Part of the clones is missing from these tables; in studies checked, under half for an unresolved V gene and the rest for unknown reasons. The V and J calls and the clone size are those of that table, but D and trimming were determined from the DNA. The sample has 140,000 to 150,000 clones on record, 84% of them singletons. The top ten constitute 5.8% of the sample.

This clone was seen once. What antigen it recognizes has not been identified. Per-base quality was not reported, and no clone a single base away is much larger than it. Participants in the prospective study were aged roughly 18 to 100 years, lived in more than 20 United States geographic areas, and enrolled through a virtual design. In the prospective study, cohorts were assigned on the basis of participant-reported clinical history obtained from a screening survey and a study questionnaire. A participant counted as exposed if, within 2 weeks of entering the study, that participant had been in contact with someone who had a PCR-confirmed or clinician-diagnosed COVID-19 case. In the prospective study, whole blood, serum and a nasopharyngeal or oropharyngeal swab were collected from each participant by mobile phlebotomists. Prospective study participants could optionally give additional blood draws and questionnaires over a roughly two-month period. Prospective study blood samples were shipped either frozen or at room temperature before DNA extraction.

The rearranged chain carries TRBV11-2 and TRBJ1-1; the D gene assignment is ambiguous. This clonotype originated in a woman aged 45 to 65 who had been exposed to COVID-19. Sequencing was performed on PBMCs or T cells enriched from blood (not recorded which). The sequenced DNA: TGTGCCAGCAGCCATCAAAAGATGGCGGGGTCTGAAGCTTTCTTT. The encoded protein is CASSHQKMAGSEAFF.